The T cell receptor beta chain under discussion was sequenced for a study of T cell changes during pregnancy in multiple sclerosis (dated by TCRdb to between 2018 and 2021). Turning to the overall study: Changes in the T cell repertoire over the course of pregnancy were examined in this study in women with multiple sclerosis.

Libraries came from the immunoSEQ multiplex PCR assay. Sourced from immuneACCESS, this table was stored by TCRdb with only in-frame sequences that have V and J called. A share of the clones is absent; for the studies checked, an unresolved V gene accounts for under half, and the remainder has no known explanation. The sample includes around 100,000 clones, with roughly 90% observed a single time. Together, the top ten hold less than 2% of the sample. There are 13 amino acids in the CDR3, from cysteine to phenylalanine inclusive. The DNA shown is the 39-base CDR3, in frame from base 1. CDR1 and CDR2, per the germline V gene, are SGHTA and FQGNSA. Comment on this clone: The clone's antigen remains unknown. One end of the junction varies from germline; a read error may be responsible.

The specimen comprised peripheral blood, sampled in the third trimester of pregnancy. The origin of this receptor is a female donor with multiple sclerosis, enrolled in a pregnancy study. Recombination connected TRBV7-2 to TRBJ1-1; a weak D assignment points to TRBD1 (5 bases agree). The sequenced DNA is TGTGCCAGCAGATTAGGGGAGGGGAGGTCAGCTTTCTTT. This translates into CASRLGEGRSAFF. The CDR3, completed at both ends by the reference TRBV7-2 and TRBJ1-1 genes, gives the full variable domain GAGVSQSPSNKVTEKGKDVELRCDPISGHTALYWYRQSLGQGLEFLIYFQGNSAPDKSGLPSDRFSAERTGGSVSTLTIQRTQQEDSAVYLCASRLGEGRSAFFGQGTRLTVV.